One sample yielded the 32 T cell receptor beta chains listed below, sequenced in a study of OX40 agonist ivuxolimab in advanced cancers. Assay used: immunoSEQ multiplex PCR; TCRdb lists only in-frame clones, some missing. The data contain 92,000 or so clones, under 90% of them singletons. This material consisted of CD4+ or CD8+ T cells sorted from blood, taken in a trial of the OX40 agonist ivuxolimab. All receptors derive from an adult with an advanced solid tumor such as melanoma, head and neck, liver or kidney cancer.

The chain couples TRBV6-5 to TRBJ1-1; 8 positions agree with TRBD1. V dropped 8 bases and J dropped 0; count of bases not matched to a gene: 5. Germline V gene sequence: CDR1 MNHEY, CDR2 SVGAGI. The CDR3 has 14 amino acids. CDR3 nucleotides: TGTGCCAGCTGGACAGGGAACATGAACACTGAAGCTTTCTTT. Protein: CASWTGNMNTEAFF.

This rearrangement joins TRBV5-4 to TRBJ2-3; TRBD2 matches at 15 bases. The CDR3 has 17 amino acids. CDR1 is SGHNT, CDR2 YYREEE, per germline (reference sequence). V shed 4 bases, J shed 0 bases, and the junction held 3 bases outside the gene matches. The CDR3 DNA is TGTGCCAGCAGCACTGGGACTAGCGGGGGGAGCACAGATACGCAGTATTTT. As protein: CASSTGTSGGSTDTQYF.

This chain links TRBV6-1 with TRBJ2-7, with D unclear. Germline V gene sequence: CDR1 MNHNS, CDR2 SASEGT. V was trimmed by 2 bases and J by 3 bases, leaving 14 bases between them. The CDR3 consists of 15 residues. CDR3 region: CASSERVGLNYEQYF. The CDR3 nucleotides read TGTGCCAGCAGTGAAAGGGTAGGGTTAAACTACGAGCAGTACTTC.

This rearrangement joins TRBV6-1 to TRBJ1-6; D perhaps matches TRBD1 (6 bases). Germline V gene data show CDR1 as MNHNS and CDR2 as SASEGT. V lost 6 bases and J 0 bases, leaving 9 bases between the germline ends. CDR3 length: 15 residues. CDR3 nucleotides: TGTGCCAGCAGGACAGGTAGCTCCTATAATTCACCCCTCCACTTT. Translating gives CASRTGSSYNSPLHF.

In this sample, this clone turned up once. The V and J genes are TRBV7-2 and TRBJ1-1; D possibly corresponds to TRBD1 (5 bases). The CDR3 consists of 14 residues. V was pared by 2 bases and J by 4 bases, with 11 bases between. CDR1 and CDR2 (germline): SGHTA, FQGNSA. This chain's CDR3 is CASSLQGAGTEAFF. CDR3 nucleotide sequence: TGTGCCAGCAGCTTACAGGGCGCGGGCACTGAAGCTTTCTTT. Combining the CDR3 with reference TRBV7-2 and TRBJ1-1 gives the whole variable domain GAGVSQSPSNKVTEKGKDVELRCDPISGHTALYWYRQSLGQGLEFLIYFQGNSAPDKSGLPSDRFSAERTGGSVSTLTIQRTQQEDSAVYLCASSLQGAGTEAFFGQGTRLTVV.

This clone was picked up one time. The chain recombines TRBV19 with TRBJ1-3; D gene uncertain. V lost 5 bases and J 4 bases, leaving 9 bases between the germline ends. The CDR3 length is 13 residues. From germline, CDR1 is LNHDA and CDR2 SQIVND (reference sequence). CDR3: CASSEARGNTIYF. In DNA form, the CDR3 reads TGTGCCAGTAGTGAGGCGCGGGGAAACACCATATATTTT.

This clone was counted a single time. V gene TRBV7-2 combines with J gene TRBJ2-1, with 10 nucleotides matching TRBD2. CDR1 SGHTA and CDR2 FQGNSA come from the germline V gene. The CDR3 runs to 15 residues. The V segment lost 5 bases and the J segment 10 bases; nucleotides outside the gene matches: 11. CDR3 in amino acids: CASSPRTSGGWEQFF. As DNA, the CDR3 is TGTGCCAGCAGCCCGAGGACTAGCGGCGGGTGGGAGCAGTTCTTC.

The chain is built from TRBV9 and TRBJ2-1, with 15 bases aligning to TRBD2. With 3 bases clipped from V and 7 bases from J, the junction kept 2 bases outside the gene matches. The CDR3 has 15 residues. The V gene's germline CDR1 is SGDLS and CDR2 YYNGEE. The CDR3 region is CASSAGTSGGNEQFF. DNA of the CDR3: TGTGCCAGCAGCGCGGGGACTAGCGGGGGGAATGAGCAGTTCTTC.

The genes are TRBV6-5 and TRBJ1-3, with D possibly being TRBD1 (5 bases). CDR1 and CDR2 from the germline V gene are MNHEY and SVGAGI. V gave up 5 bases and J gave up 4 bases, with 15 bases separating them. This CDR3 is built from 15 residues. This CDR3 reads CASSMGTGSGNTIYF. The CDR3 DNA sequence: TGTGCCAGCAGTATGGGGACGGGGTCCGGAAACACCATATATTTT.

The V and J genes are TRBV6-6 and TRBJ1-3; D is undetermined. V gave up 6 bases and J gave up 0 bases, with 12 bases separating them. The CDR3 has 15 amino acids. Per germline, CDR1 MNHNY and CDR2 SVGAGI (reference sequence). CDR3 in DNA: TGTGCCAGCAGGATGGACTTAAACTCTGGAAACACCATATATTTT. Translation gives CASRMDLNSGNTIYF.

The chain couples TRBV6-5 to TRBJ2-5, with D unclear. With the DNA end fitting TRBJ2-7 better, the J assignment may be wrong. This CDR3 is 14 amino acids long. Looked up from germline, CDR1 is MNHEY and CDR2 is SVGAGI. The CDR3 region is CASSWNQISYEQYF. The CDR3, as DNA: TGTGCCAGCAGTTGGAACCAAATCTCCTACGAGCAGTACTTC.

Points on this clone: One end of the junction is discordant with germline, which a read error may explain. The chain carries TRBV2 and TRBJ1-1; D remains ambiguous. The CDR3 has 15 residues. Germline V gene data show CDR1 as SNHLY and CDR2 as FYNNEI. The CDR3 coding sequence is TGCGCCAGCAGCCAGTACGCCGCTACTTACACTGAAGCTTTCTTT. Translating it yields CASSQYAATYTEAFF.

The CDR3 sequence is CASSLASGKEGYTF. The CDR3 DNA is TGTGCCAGCAGCTTAGCGTCAGGGAAGGAGGGCTACACCTTC. This sequence joins TRBV7-9 and TRBJ1-2; perhaps TRBD1 as D (5 bases). Trimming left V 0 bases short and J 8 bases short, with 13 bases between. Germline V gene lookup returns CDR1 SEHNR and CDR2 FQNEAQ (reference sequence). The CDR3 consists of 14 residues.

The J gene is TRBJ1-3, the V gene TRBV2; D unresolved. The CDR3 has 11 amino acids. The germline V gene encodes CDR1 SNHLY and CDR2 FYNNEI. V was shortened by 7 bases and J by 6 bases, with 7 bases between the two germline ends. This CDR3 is CASTQENTIYF. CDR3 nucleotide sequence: TGTGCCAGCACCCAGGAAAACACCATATATTTT.

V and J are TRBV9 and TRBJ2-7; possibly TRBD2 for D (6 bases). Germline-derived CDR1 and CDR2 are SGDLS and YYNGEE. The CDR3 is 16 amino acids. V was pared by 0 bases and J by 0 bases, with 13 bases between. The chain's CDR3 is CASSVEVAASSYEQYF. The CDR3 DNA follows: TGTGCCAGCAGCGTAGAGGTAGCGGCGAGCTCCTACGAGCAGTACTTC.

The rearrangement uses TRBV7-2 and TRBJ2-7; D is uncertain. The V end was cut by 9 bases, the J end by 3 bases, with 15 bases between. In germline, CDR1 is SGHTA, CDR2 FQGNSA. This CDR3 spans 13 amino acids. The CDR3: CASSTSRVYEQYF. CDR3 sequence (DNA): TGTGCCAGTTCCACCTCTAGAGTCTACGAGCAGTACTTC. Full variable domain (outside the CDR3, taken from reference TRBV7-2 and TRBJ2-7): GAGVSQSPSNKVTEKGKDVELRCDPISGHTALYWYRQSLGQGLEFLIYFQGNSAPDKSGLPSDRFSAERTGGSVSTLTIQRTQQEDSAVYLCASSTSRVYEQYFGPGTRLTVT.

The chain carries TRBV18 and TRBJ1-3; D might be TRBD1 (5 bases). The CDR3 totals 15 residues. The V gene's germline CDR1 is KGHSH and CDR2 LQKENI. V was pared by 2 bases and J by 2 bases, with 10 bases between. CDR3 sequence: CASSPEWTPGNTIYF. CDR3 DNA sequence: TGTGCCAGCTCACCAGAATGGACACCTGGAAACACCATATATTTT.

The CDR3 sequence is CASSPNTLNTEAFF. In DNA, the CDR3 is TGTGCCAGCTCACCAAACACACTGAACACTGAAGCTTTCTTT. The chain uses TRBV18 and TRBJ1-1; D uncertain. This CDR3 region has 14 residues. Trimming removed 2 bases at V and 0 bases at J, with 7 bases between. Germline CDR1 is KGHSH and CDR2 is LQKENI.

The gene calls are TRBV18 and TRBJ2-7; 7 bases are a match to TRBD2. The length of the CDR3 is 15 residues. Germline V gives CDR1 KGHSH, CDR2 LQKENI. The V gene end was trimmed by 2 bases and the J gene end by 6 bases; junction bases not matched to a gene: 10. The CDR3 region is CASSPSNGGFSEQYF. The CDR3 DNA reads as TGTGCCAGCTCACCATCCAACGGGGGGTTTAGCGAGCAGTACTTC.

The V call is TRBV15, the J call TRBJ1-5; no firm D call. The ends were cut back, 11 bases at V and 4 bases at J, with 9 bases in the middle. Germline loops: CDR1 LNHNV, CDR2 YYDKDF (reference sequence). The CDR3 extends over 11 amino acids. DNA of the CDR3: TGTGCCCCAAGATGGAATCAGCCCCAGCATTTT. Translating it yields CAPRWNQPQHF.

CDR3: CATRRGPPNYGYTF. The CDR3 DNA sequence: TGTGCCACCAGGAGAGGACCCCCTAACTATGGCTACACCTTC. This chain connects TRBV7-9 to TRBJ1-2; D gene ambiguous. The germline gives CDR1 SEHNR, CDR2 FQNEAQ (reference sequence). Trimming took 10 bases from V and 0 from J, leaving 15 bases between them. The CDR3 sequence is 14 residues long.

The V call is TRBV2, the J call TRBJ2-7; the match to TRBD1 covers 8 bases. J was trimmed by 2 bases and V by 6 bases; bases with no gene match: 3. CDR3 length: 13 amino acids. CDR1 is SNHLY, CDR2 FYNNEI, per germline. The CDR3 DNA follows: TGTGCCAGCAGGGACAGGGACCCCTACGAGCAGTACTTC. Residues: CASRDRDPYEQYF.

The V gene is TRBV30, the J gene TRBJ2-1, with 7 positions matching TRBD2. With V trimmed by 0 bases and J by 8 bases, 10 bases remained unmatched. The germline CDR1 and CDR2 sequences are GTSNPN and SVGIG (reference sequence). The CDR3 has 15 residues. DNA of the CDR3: TGTGCCTGGAGTGTATGGGGGGGTCTCCCGGATGAGCAGTTCTTC. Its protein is CAWSVWGGLPDEQFF.

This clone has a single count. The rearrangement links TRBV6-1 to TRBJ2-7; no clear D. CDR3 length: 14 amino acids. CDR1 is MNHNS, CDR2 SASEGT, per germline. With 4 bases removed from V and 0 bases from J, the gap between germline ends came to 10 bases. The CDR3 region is CASSGFGVSYEQYF. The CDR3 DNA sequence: TGTGCCAGCAGTGGGTTTGGCGTCTCCTACGAGCAGTACTTC.

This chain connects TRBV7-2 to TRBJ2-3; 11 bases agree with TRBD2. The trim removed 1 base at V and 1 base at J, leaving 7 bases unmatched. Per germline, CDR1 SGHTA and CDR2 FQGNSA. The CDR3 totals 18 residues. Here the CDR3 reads CASSLVSLAGGGTDTQYF. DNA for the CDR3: TGTGCCAGCAGCTTAGTCTCGCTAGCGGGGGGAGGCACAGATACGCAGTATTTT. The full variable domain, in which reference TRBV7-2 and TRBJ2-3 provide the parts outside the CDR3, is GAGVSQSPSNKVTEKGKDVELRCDPISGHTALYWYRQSLGQGLEFLIYFQGNSAPDKSGLPSDRFSAERTGGSVSTLTIQRTQQEDSAVYLCASSLVSLAGGGTDTQYFGPGTRLTVL.

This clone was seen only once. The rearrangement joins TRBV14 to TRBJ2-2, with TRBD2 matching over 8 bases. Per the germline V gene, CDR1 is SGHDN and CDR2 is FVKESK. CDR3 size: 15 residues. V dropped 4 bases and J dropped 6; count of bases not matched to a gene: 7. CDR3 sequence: CASSPSWRGAGELFF. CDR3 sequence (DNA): TGTGCCAGCAGCCCCTCCTGGCGGGGGGCCGGGGAGCTGTTTTTT.

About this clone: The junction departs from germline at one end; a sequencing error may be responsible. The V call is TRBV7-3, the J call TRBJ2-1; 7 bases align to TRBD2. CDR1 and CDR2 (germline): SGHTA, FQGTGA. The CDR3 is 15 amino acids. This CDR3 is CASSLTSAPYNEQFF. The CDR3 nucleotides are TGTGCCAGCAGCCTAACTAGCGCGCCCTACAATGAGCAGTTCTTC.

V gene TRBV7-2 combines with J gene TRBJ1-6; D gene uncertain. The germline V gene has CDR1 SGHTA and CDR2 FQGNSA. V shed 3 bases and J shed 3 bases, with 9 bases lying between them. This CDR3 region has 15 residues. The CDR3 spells CASSLVFGYNSPLHF. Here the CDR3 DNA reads TGTGCCAGCAGCTTGGTTTTCGGCTATAATTCACCCCTCCACTTT.

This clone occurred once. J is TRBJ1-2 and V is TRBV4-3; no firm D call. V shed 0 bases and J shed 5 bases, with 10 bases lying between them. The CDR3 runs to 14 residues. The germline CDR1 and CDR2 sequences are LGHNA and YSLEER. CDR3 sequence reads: CASSQDLGGYGYTF. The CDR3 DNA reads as TGCGCCAGCAGCCAAGATCTGGGAGGGTATGGCTACACCTTC.

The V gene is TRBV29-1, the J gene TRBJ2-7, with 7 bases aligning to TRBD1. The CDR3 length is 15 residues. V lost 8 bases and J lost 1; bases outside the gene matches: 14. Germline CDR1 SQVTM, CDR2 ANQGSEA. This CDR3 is CSPVGTEYPSYEQYF. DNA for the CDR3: TGCAGCCCCGTTGGGACAGAATATCCTTCCTACGAGCAGTACTTC.

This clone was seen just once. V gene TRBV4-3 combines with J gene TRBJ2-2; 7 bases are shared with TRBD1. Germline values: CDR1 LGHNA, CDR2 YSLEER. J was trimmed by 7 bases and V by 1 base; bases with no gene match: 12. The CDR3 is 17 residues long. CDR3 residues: CASSQGGTALRIGELFF. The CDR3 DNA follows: TGCGCCAGCAGCCAAGGGGGGACAGCCCTTAGAATCGGGGAGCTGTTTTTT.

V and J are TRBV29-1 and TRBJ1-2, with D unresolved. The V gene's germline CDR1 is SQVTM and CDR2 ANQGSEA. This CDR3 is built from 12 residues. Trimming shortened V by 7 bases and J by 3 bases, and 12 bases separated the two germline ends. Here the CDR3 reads CSDSQGDYGYTF. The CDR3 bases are TGCAGCGACTCCCAAGGCGACTATGGCTACACCTTC.